This paragraph covers one T cell receptor (beta chain) sequence. It has no known antigen specificity. No base-level quality is on record; no much larger clone is a single base apart. The sample is drawn from a study of blood T cell repertoires in COVID-19 (dated by TCRdb to 2019 to 2021). General notes on the study: Samples covering the acute and convalescent phases of COVID-19 were provided by collaborators in the United States, Italy and Spain. The prospective study material was composed of cDNA or gDNA derived from T cells, B-cell-depleted T cells, or PBMCs. Subjects who had been exposed to COVID-19, were actively infected with it, or had recovered from it provided the deeply sampled blood TCRbeta repertoires that made up the dataset. The repertoires were released in a freely available public database meant as a resource for research on the immune response to SARS-CoV-2. Samples were obtained from the ongoing ImmuneRACE study (first 160 participants) and from some 1,200 subjects provided by 6 global collaborators. The sample metadata nearly always contained a de-identified subject ID, COVID-19 status, age in years and sex. Where HLA class I and class II types were available, the types were taken from metadata supplied by the sample provider, not from assay-based typing.

The collaborating institutions used their own protocols to collect whole blood in K2EDTA tubes. For TCRbeta analysis, collaborator samples were shipped as frozen whole blood, as isolated PBMCs, or as DNA extracted from either sample type. TCRbeta CDR3 regions were amplified from genomic DNA using the immunoSEQ Assay, a bias-controlled multiplex PCR. The paper's data handling went like this. Nucleated cell counts per sample were estimated from amplification of reference gene primers within the assay. To quantify the absolute abundance of each unique TCRbeta CDR3 rearrangement, sequence reads were collapsed and filtered. For each sample, productive Simpson clonality was calculated as the square root of Simpson's diversity index across productive rearrangements. TCRdb retrieved this table from immuneACCESS and kept in-frame rearrangements only. Not all clones are present; in checked studies, unresolved V genes account for under half, and no reason is known for the remainder. For V, J and clone size, that table is used; D and trimming come from the DNA. Across this sample there are about 160,000 clones, with 60% to 85% seen only once. About 3% of the sample lies in the top ten.

For CDR1 and CDR2, the germline V gene (reference sequence) lists MNHEY and SMNVEV. Trimming accounts for 5 bases at V and 4 bases at J, while the number of junction bases matched to no gene is 7. The cysteine opens and the phenylalanine closes a CDR3 of 15 amino acids. The sequence is cut down to CDR3 DNA, 45 bases in frame from base 1. The study at large found these results: The amount of clinical and demographic metadata varied by source and participant and was provided uncurated.

This clonotype was obtained from a man aged 65 to 79 with acute or convalescent COVID-19. The material sequenced was peripheral blood. The chain is encoded by TRBV27 joined to TRBJ1-1, with 10 bases in between that match TRBD1. The encoded CDR3 is CASSPRTGGGTEAFF. The DNA sequence is as follows: TGTGCCAGCAGTCCGCGGACAGGGGGGGGCACTGAAGCTTTCTTT.